These T cell receptor beta chains were read from a single sample in a study of T cells in Graves' hyperthyroidism and ophthalmopathy. One entry per CDR3 protein results from TCRdb running MiXCR on the multiplex PCR reads. This table holds roughly 500,000 distinct CDR3 sequences, 46% found once. The sequencing sample was made of peripheral blood or thyroid tissue (not recorded which). These receptors were obtained from an adult woman with Graves' disease, either hyperthyroidism or ophthalmopathy (not recorded which). Both conserved end residues are part of each CDR3. D genes are given only for firm matches. Size is stated for part of the rows, as once, few or many counts, or as a class when the clone is expanded.

J: TRBJ1-1
D: TRBD1
size: few
V: TRBV5-4
CDR3: CASRDRRNTEAFF
DNA: TGTGCCAGCAGGGACAGGCGCAACACTGAAGCTTTCTTT

J: TRBJ2-5
D: -
size: -
V: TRBV10-3
CDR3: CAIRIGAGGKTQYF
DNA: TGTGCCATCAGGATTGGGGCAGGGGGGAAGACCCAGTACTTC

J: TRBJ2-7
D: TRBD2
size: -
V: TRBV11-2
CDR3: CASSLSSGLAGANEQYF
DNA: TGTGCCAGCAGCTTAAGTAGTGGTCTAGCGGGAGCGAACGAGCAGTACTTC

J: TRBJ1-1
D: -
size: -
V: TRBV7-6
CDR3: CASSQEREAFF
DNA: TGTGCCAGCAGCCAAGAGCGTGAAGCTTTCTTT

J: TRBJ1-2
D: TRBD1
size: -
V: TRBV12-3/TRBV12-4
CDR3: CASSLSGTANYGYTF
DNA: TGTGCCAGCAGTTTATCGGGGACAGCTAACTATGGCTACACCTTC

J: TRBJ2-7
D: TRBD2
size: many
V: TRBV15
CDR3: CATSSGTSGVIHDEQYF
DNA: TGTGCCACCAGCAGCGGGACTAGCGGGGTCATCCATGACGAGCAGTACTTC

J: TRBJ1-2
D: -
size: -
V: TRBV20-1
CDR3: CSAQAGMFAF
DNA: TGCAGTGCTCAAGCGGGGATGTTTGCCTTC

J: TRBJ1-6
D: -
size: many
V: TRBV11-2
CDR3: CASSKSWVQNSPLHF
DNA: TGTGCCAGCAGCAAATCATGGGTCCAAAATTCACCCCTCCACTTT

J: TRBJ1-5
D: TRBD1
size: many
V: TRBV20-1
CDR3: CSASTGVGNQPQHF
DNA: TGCAGTGCTTCGACAGGGGTTGGGAATCAGCCCCAGCATTTT

J: TRBJ1-2
D: -
size: many
V: TRBV28
CDR3: CASSWTIVRNYGYTF
DNA: TGTGCCAGCAGTTGGACTATAGTCAGGAACTATGGCTACACCTTC